The sequence of this TCR beta chain was determined in a study of T cell responses to AZD1222 COVID-19 vaccine. Notes on the study in general: Baseline testing showed seropositivity in only 5 or 6 AZD1222 recipients.

Assay used: immunoSEQ multiplex PCR; TCRdb lists only in-frame clones, some missing. The data contain roughly 150,000 clones, 90% to 95% of them singletons. Details on this clone: What it binds is not known.

The CDR3 is made up of 16 amino acids. V was pared by 1 base and J by 1 base, with 16 bases between. Looked up from germline, CDR1 is SQVTM and CDR2 is ANQGSEA. Researchers grouped second doses given at about 4 or about 12 weeks into one pool. This rearrangement joins TRBV29-1 to TRBJ1-1, with D perhaps TRBD1 (5 bases). The specimen was peripheral blood, collected 28 days after the second AZD1222 dose. This receptor was obtained from an adult who received the AZD1222 COVID-19 vaccine. This CDR3 is CSVEGGSGTRNTEAFF. Written as DNA, the CDR3 is TGCAGCGTTGAAGGAGGTTCCGGGACTAGGAACACTGAAGCTTTCTTT. The variable domain in full, with the rest retrieved from reference TRBV29-1 and TRBJ1-1, is SAVISQKPSRDICQRGTSLTIQCQVDSQVTMMFWYRQQPGQSLTLIATANQGSEATYESGFVIDKFPISRPNLTFSTLTVSNMSPEDSSIYLCSVEGGSGTRNTEAFFGQGTRLTVV.